This T cell receptor beta chain stems from a study of T cells in Graves' hyperthyroidism and ophthalmopathy. Points from the study as a whole: Blood also showed most of the thyroid clonotypes that were expanded above 0.001.

It was RNA transcripts that yielded the amplified TCR beta CDR3 regions. First-round RT-PCR with HTBI primers amplified the TCR CDR3 region. TCRdb independently ran MiXCR on the multiplex PCR reads; one entry per CDR3 protein. The repertoire consists of about 400,000 distinct CDR3 sequences, with approximately 14% occurring once and the leading ten covering approximately 19%. Exclusion of patients followed from uncontrolled infection, other autoimmune disease, pregnancy or lactation. Roughly 10 ml of fresh peripheral blood supplied the PBMCs. This clonotype was seen ten or more times. Its antigen is not identified. With 5 bases clipped from V and 7 bases from J, the junction kept 18 bases outside the gene matches. The germline CDR1 and CDR2 sequences are SGHTA and FQGNSA. The CDR3 totals 18 residues.

Material: blood. The genes are TRBV7-2 and TRBJ2-1; 9 nucleotides line up with TRBD2. This TCR was recovered from a woman aged 55-69 years with Graves' ophthalmopathy. CDR3 amino acids: CASSRGGLPSGKVNEQFF. The CDR3 DNA reads as TGTGCCAGCAGCCGAGGGGGACTCCCTAGCGGGAAGGTAAATGAGCAGTTCTTC.